This T cell receptor (beta chain) comes out of a study of blood T cell repertoires in COVID-19. Clones were sequenced by immunoSEQ multiplex PCR, and TCRdb holds only the in-frame ones, with some missing. The sample carries fewer than 400,000 clones, roughly 90% recorded once. All enrollees were roughly 18 to 95 years old and from roughly 22 US areas. V lost 7 bases and J lost 2; bases outside the gene matches: 4. The CDR3 sequence is 13 residues long. Germline V CDR1 and CDR2: MGHDK, SYGVNS. The sample comprised PBMCs or T cells enriched from blood (not recorded which). The source is a woman aged 18-29 years who had recovered from COVID-19. The chain is built from TRBV25-1 and TRBJ1-1, with TRBD1 identical over 7 bases. CDR3 DNA sequence: TGTGCCAGCACTTGGGACAGTAACACTGAAGCTTTCTTT. Amino acid sequence: CASTWDSNTEAFF.